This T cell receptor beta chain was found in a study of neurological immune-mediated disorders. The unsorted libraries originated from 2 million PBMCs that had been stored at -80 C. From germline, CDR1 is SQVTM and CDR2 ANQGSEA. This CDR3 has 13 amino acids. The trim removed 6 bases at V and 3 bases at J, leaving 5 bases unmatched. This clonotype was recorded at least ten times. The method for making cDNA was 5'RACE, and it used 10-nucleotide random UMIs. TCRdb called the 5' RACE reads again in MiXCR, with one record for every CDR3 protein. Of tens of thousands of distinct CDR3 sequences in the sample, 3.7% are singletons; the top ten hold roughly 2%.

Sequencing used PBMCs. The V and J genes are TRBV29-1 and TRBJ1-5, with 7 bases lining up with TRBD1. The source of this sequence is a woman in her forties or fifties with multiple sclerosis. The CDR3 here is CSVGGQDNQPQHF. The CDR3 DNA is TGCAGCGTCGGAGGACAGGACAATCAGCCCCAGCATTTT.